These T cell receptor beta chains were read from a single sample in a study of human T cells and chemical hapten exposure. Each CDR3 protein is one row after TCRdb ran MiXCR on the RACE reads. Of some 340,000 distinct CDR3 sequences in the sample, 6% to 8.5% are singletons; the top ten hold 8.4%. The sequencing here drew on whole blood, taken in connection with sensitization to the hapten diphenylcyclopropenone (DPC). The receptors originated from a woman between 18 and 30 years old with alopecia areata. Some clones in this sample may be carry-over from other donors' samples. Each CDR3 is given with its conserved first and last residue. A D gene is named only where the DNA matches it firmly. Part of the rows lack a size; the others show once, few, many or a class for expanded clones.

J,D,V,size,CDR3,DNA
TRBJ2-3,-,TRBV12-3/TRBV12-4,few,CASSTTNPSTDTQYF,TGTGCCAGCAGCACCACAAATCCTAGCACAGATACGCAGTATTTT
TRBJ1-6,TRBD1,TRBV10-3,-,CATGTGESPLHF,TGTGCCACCGGAACAGGGGAGTCACCCCTCCACTTT
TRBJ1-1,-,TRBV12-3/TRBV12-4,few,CASSLHGVNTEAFF,TGTGCCAGCAGTTTGCACGGGGTGAACACTGAAGCTTTCTTT
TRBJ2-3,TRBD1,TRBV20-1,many,CSAGDSGPTDTQYF,TGCAGTGCTGGGGACAGCGGCCCCACAGATACGCAGTATTTT
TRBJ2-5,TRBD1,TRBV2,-,CASNKQGRKTQYF,TGTGCCAGCAATAAACAGGGGCGTAAGACCCAGTACTTC
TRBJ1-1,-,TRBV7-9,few,CASSLVRAEAFF,TGTGCCAGCAGCTTAGTACGCGCTGAAGCTTTCTTT
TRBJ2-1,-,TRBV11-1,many,CASSVGPRAAFF,TGTGCCAGCAGCGTCGGACCCCGGGCGGCGTTCTTC
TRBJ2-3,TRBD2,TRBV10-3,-,CAIRAGENTDTQYF,TGTGCCATCAGGGCGGGGGAAAACACAGATACGCAGTATTTT
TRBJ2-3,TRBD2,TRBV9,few,CASSVDAGGGDTQYF,TGTGCCAGCAGCGTAGATGCGGGGGGGGGAGATACGCAGTATTTT
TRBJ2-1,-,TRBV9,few,CASNREANEQFF,TGTGCCAGCAACAGGGAGGCCAATGAGCAGTTCTTC
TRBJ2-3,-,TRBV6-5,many,CASSYDLTDTQYF,TGTGCCAGCAGTTACGACCTCACAGATACGCAGTATTTT
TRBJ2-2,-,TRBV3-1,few,CASSQQGFTGELFF,TGTGCCAGCAGCCAGCAGGGGTTTACCGGGGAGCTGTTTTTT
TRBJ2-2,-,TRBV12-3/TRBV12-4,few,CASSFRGLRGLFF,TGTGCCAGCAGTTTTCGGGGACTCCGAGGGCTGTTTTTT
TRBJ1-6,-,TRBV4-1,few,CASSQGAALRGNSPLHF,TGCGCCAGCAGCCAAGGGGCGGCCCTCCGGGGTAATTCACCCCTCCACTTT
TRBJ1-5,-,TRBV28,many,CASSTDRGNQPQHF,TGTGCCAGCAGTACGGACAGAGGCAATCAGCCCCAGCATTTT
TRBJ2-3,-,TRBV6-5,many,CASSSHRDITDTQYF,TGTGCCAGCAGTTCACACCGGGACATCACAGATACGCAGTATTTT
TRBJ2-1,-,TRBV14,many,CASSQRDAPRSYNEQFF,TGTGCCAGCAGCCAACGAGACGCCCCCCGGTCCTACAATGAGCAGTTCTTC
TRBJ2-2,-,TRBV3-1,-,CASSQDSGLLANTGELFF,TGTGCCAGCAGCCAAGATTCAGGGTTGCTCGCGAACACCGGGGAGCTGTTTTTT
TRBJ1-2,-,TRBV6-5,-,CASSYSFSGESGYTF,TGTGCCAGCAGTTACTCGTTCTCCGGGGAAAGCGGCTACACCTTC
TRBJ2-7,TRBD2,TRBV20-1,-,CSANSGGAYEQYF,TGCAGTGCTAATAGCGGGGGGGCCTACGAGCAGTACTTC
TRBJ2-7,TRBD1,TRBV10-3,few,CAISDPGQGDYEQYF,TGTGCCATCAGTGATCCCGGACAGGGGGACTACGAGCAGTACTTC
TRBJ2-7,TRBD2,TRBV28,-,CASSPQLAGPGDEQYF,TGTGCCAGCAGTCCCCAACTAGCGGGGCCGGGGGACGAGCAGTACTTC
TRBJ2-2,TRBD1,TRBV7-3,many,CASSFTGETGELFF,TGTGCCAGCAGCTTTACAGGGGAAACCGGGGAGCTGTTTTTT
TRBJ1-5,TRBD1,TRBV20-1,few,CSAPDDREYQPQHF,TGCAGTGCTCCTGACGACAGGGAGTATCAGCCCCAGCATTTT
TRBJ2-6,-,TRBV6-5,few,CASSTPGTGANVLTF,TGTGCCAGCAGCACTCCCGGGACAGGGGCCAACGTCCTGACTTTC
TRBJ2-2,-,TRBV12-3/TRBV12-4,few,CASSFREHTGELFF,TGTGCCAGCAGTTTCCGGGAGCACACCGGGGAGCTGTTTTTT
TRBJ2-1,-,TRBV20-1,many,CSARGAEHSYNEQFF,TGCAGTGCTAGAGGAGCGGAACACTCCTACAATGAGCAGTTCTTC
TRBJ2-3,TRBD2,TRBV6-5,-,CASSYDLPAGETDTQYF,TGTGCCAGCAGTTACGACTTACCAGCGGGGGAGACAGATACGCAGTATTTT
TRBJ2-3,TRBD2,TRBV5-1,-,CASSQSGTYTDTQYF,TGCGCCAGCAGCCAAAGCGGGACTTACACAGATACGCAGTATTTT
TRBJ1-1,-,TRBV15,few,CATSRDQIKVAEAFF,TGTGCCACCAGCAGAGATCAGATCAAAGTAGCTGAAGCTTTCTTT
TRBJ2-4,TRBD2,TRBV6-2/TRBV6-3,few,CASIAAFGGGAAKNIQYF,TGTGCCAGCATCGCCGCCTTTGGCGGGGGGGCGGCCAAAAACATTCAGTACTTC
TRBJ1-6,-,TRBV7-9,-,CASSFAQGNSPLHF,TGTGCCAGCAGCTTCGCCCAGGGGAATTCACCCCTCCACTTT
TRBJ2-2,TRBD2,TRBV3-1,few,CASSPLSGGRTGELFF,TGTGCCAGCAGCCCCCTTAGCGGGGGGCGGACCGGGGAGCTGTTTTTT
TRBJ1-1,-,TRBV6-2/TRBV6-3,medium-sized,CASTLGAFYTEAFF,TGTGCCAGCACCCTTGGTGCCTTCTACACTGAAGCTTTCTTT
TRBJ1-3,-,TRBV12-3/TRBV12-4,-,CASSSGAGNTIYF,TGTGCCAGCAGTTCCGGGGCTGGAAACACCATATATTTT
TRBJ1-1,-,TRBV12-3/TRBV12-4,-,CASSLRVDRSTEAFF,TGTGCCAGCAGTTTGAGGGTTGACCGGAGTACTGAAGCTTTCTTT
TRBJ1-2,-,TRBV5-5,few,CASSTVPRTDYTF,TGTGCCAGCAGCACCGTACCCAGGACAGACTACACCTTC
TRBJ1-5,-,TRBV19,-,CASSISGFNQPQHF,TGTGCCAGTAGTATATCCGGGTTTAATCAGCCCCAGCATTTT
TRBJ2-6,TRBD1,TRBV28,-,CASSKQGLSSGANVLTF,TGTGCCAGCAGTAAACAGGGGCTCTCTTCTGGGGCCAACGTCCTGACTTTC
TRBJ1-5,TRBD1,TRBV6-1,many,CASSGWDRENQPQHF,TGTGCCAGCAGTGGATGGGACAGAGAGAATCAGCCCCAGCATTTT
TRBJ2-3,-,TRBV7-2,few,CASSSIGGRADTQYF,TGTGCCAGCAGCTCAATCGGGGGGCGCGCAGATACGCAGTATTTT
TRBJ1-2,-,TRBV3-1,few,CASSLVSYGYTF,TGTGCCAGCAGCCTAGTGAGCTATGGCTACACCTTC
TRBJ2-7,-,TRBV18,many,CASSPPPLRGEQYF,TGTGCCAGCTCACCCCCTCCGCTGCGGGGCGAGCAGTACTTC
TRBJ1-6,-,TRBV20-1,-,CSAREQLTSSPLHF,TGCAGTGCTAGAGAGCAGCTTACTAGTTCACCCCTCCACTTT
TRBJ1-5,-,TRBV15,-,CATSISLYQPQHF,TGTGCCACCAGCATCTCGCTCTATCAGCCCCAGCATTTT
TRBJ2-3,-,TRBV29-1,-,CSVDREGITDTQYF,TGCAGCGTTGACAGGGAAGGCATCACAGATACGCAGTATTTT
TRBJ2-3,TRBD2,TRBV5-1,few,CASSLASSGTTDTQYF,TGCGCCAGCAGCTTGGCGTCTAGCGGCACGACAGATACGCAGTATTTT
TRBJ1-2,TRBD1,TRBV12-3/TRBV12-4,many,CASSSSPGQGVVGHGYTF,TGTGCCAGCAGTTCGTCACCGGGACAGGGTGTCGTTGGTCATGGCTACACCTTC
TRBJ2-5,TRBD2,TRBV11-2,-,CASSLQGLAQETQYF,TGTGCCAGCAGCTTACAGGGACTAGCACAAGAGACCCAGTACTTC
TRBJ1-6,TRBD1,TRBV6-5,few,CASSYTEAGLTGGNSPLHF,TGTGCCAGCAGTTACACCGAGGCCGGCTTGACAGGGGGAAATTCACCCCTCCACTTT
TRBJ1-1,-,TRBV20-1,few,CSARDWSEEGEAFF,TGCAGTGCTAGAGATTGGTCGGAAGAGGGGGAAGCTTTCTTT
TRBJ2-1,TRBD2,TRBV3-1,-,CASSQETSGGASYNEQFF,TGTGCCAGCAGCCAAGAGACTAGCGGGGGGGCTAGCTACAATGAGCAGTTCTTC
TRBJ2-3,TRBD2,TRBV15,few,CATSRSRTSGTTDTQYF,TGTGCCACCAGCAGATCCAGGACTAGCGGGACCACAGATACGCAGTATTTT
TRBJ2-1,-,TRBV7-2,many,CASSLVFGVEQFF,TGTGCCAGCAGCTTAGTTTTCGGGGTTGAGCAGTTCTTC
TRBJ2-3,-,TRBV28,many,CASKYALTQYF,TGTGCCAGCAAGTACGCACTAACGCAGTATTTT